One and the same sample provided the 25 T cell receptor beta chains below, sequenced in a study of regulatory dendritic cells for organ transplantation. Produced via immunoSEQ multiplex PCR; TCRdb's table is partial and in-frame only. The repertoire holds 30,000 to 40,000 clones, with over 80% as singletons. Sequenced sample: naive CD8+ T cells from blood. Regarding subset: CD45RA+ naive T cells. Every receptor here comes from a human donor in good health.

The rearrangement joins TRBV9 to TRBJ1-5; D ambiguous. V was cut by 3 bases and J by 6 bases, with 13 bases left in between. CDR1 is SGDLS and CDR2 is YYNGEE in the germline V gene. The CDR3 extends over 14 amino acids. The CDR3 nucleotides read TGTGCCAGCAGCGAAAGTGGCCGGACTCAGCCCCAGCATTTT. Translation: CASSESGRTQPQHF.

Details on this clone: One end of the junction varies from germline; a read error may be responsible. The chain employs TRBV7-7 and TRBJ2-1, with 7 bases identical to TRBD1. Germline V gene lookup returns CDR1 SSHAT and CDR2 FNYEAQ (reference sequence). This CDR3 contains 14 residues. CDR3 region: CASSPDRAYNEQFF. CDR3 nucleotides: TGTGCTAGCAGCCCCGACAGGGCCTACAATGAGCAGTTCTTC.

The chain combines TRBV4-1 with TRBJ1-6; D is undetermined. V lost 0 bases, J lost 8 bases, and 17 bases lay in between. The CDR3 sequence is 17 residues long. The V gene's germline CDR1 is MGHRA and CDR2 YSYEKL. The CDR3 protein is CASSQEVFGIDDSPLHF. The CDR3, as DNA: TGCGCCAGCAGCCAAGAGGTTTTTGGGATCGACGATTCACCCCTCCACTTT.

The chain carries TRBV28 and TRBJ1-1; D not certain. This CDR3 spans 15 amino acids. V was shortened by 4 bases and J by 7 bases, with 19 bases between the two germline ends. The germline V gene has CDR1 MDHEN and CDR2 SYDVKM. In nucleotides, the CDR3 is TGTGCCAGCAGTTCATCCGTCCTCTTACCTGGTGAAGCTTTCTTT. It codes for CASSSSVLLPGEAFF.

The rearrangement links TRBV14 to TRBJ1-3; D gene unclear. From germline, CDR1 is SGHDN and CDR2 FVKESK. Trimming pared 0 bases from V and 3 bases from J, leaving 9 bases between. The CDR3 extends over 15 amino acids. The CDR3 region is CASSQDEYYGNTIYF. Written as DNA, the CDR3 is TGTGCCAGCAGCCAAGATGAGTATTATGGAAACACCATATATTTT. The whole variable domain, remainder taken from reference TRBV14 and TRBJ1-3, is EAGVTQFPSHSVIEKGQTVTLRCDPISGHDNLYWYRRVMGKEIKFLLHFVKESKQDESGMPNNRFLAERTGGTYSTLKVQPAELEDSGVYFCASSQDEYYGNTIYFGEGSWLTVV.

This rearrangement joins TRBV19 to TRBJ2-2; the D call may be TRBD1 or TRBD2 (5 bases each). Germline CDR1 and CDR2: LNHDA and SQIVND (reference sequence). The CDR3 is 16 residues long. The V gene lost 4 bases and the J gene lost 6 bases, with 18 bases spanning the gap. The DNA for the CDR3 is TGTGCCAGTAGTACGCCGTGGGACGGGTTTGCCGGGGAGCTGTTTTTT. Its translation is CASSTPWDGFAGELFF.

A note on this clone: Germline and junction disagree at one end, which may indicate a read error. CDR3 sequence (DNA): TGTGCTAGCAGAATTAGCGGGGAGGTCGGGGAGCTGTTTTTT. It specifies CASRISGEVGELFF. The rearrangement joins TRBV7-7 to TRBJ2-2; the match to TRBD2 covers 8 bases. Germline CDR1 reads SSHAT; CDR2 reads FNYEAQ (reference sequence). This CDR3 region has 14 residues. Complete variable domain (other parts from reference TRBV7-7 and TRBJ2-2): GAGVSQSPRYKVTKRGQDVTLRCDPISSHATLYWYQQALGQGPEFLTYFNYEAQPDKSGLPSDRFSAERPEGSISTLTIQRTEQRDSAMYRCASRISGEVGELFFGEGSRLTVL.

The chain carries TRBV23-1 and TRBJ2-7, with D maybe TRBD1 (6 bases). TRBV23-1 is an ORF, and what it does is uncertain. Trimming took off 0 bases at V and 3 bases at J, with 12 bases between the two ends. The CDR3 runs to 15 residues. The CDR3 protein is CASSQSYRVHYEQYF. CDR3 DNA: TGCGCCAGCAGTCAATCATACAGGGTCCACTACGAGCAGTACTTC.

The V call is TRBV4-3, the J call TRBJ2-1; 7 nucleotides align to TRBD2. The V and J ends lost 4 bases and 5 bases, in that order; junction bases with no gene match: 11. Germline V gene sequence: CDR1 LGHNA, CDR2 YSLEER. CDR3 size: 16 residues. Here the CDR3 reads CASSPSRWTSNNEQFF. The CDR3 nucleotides read TGCGCCAGCAGCCCTTCACGATGGACTAGTAACAATGAGCAGTTCTTC.

V usage is TRBV7-2 and J usage is TRBJ1-1; a weak D match, TRBD1 (6 bases). V was pared by 5 bases and J by 0 bases, with 13 bases between. In germline, CDR1 is SGHTA, CDR2 FQGNSA. This CDR3 spans 15 amino acids. Here the CDR3 reads CASSPPEGVNTEAFF. CDR3 DNA: TGTGCCAGCAGCCCCCCCGAGGGGGTGAACACTGAAGCTTTCTTT. Full variable domain (remainder filled in from reference TRBV7-2 and TRBJ1-1): GAGVSQSPSNKVTEKGKDVELRCDPISGHTALYWYRQSLGQGLEFLIYFQGNSAPDKSGLPSDRFSAERTGGSVSTLTIQRTQQEDSAVYLCASSPPEGVNTEAFFGQGTRLTVV.

The chain uses TRBV9 and TRBJ1-3, with TRBD1 matching over 8 bases. Germline CDR1 and CDR2: SGDLS and YYNGEE. Trimming removed 4 bases from V and 0 bases from J; junction bases left unmatched: 3. The CDR3 totals 15 residues. The CDR3 region is CASSLDRGSGNTIYF. The CDR3 nucleotides read TGTGCCAGCAGCTTAGACAGGGGCTCTGGAAACACCATATATTTT.

The chain combines TRBV27 with TRBJ2-7; the D call may be TRBD1 or TRBD2 (6 bases each). Looked up from germline, CDR1 is MNHEY and CDR2 is SMNVEV (reference sequence). The CDR3 is made up of 14 amino acids. Trimming removed 0 bases at V and 5 bases at J, with 11 bases between. CDR3 coding DNA: TGTGCCAGCAGTTTATCGATGGGGGGCGACGAGCAGTACTTC. It codes for CASSLSMGGDEQYF.

The V call is TRBV27, the J call TRBJ1-1; no firm D call. Germline lookup yields CDR1 MNHEY and CDR2 SMNVEV (reference sequence). The V and J ends lost 8 bases and 1 base respectively, with 32 bases between them. The CDR3 consists of 20 residues. CDR3 in amino acids: CASQIQFPGFGPSRNTEAFF. The CDR3 bases are TGTGCCAGCCAAATCCAGTTTCCTGGGTTTGGACCGTCTAGGAACACTGAAGCTTTCTTT.

This clone was detected only once. This sequence joins TRBV2 and TRBJ1-1; a weak D match, TRBD1 (6 bases). The CDR3 totals 12 residues. Looked up from germline, CDR1 is SNHLY and CDR2 is FYNNEI. Between the trimmed V and J ends, which lost 6 bases and 8 bases, there was a span of 13 bases. This CDR3 reads CASRETGTEAFF. In nucleotides, the CDR3 is TGTGCCAGCAGAGAAACAGGGACAGAAGCTTTCTTT.

The V and J genes are TRBV30 and TRBJ1-3; possible D gene TRBD1, 6 bases. Germline V lookup: CDR1 GTSNPN, CDR2 SVGIG (reference sequence). The CDR3 covers 15 residues. The ends were cut back, 5 bases at V and 5 bases at J, with 19 bases in the middle. The CDR3 nucleotides read TGTGCCTGGGGACGAGCCGGGACATCGAGAAACACCATATATTTT. Translated: CAWGRAGTSRNTIYF.

The CDR3 DNA reads as TGTGCCAGCTCACCACCGGGCACAGATACGCAGTATTTT. This sequence encodes CASSPPGTDTQYF. The rearrangement joins TRBV18 to TRBJ2-3; D not resolved. CDR3 length: 13 residues. Trimming left V 0 bases short and J 1 base short, with 2 bases between. Per germline, CDR1 KGHSH and CDR2 LQKENI. Drawing the rest from reference TRBV18 and TRBJ2-3, the complete variable domain is NAGVMQNPRHLVRRRGQEARLRCSPMKGHSHVYWYRQLPEEGLKFMVYLQKENIIDESGMPKERFSAEFPKEGPSILRIQQVVRGDSAAYFCASSPPGTDTQYFGPGTRLTVL.

The chain links TRBV9 to TRBJ1-5, with D uncertain. Trimming took off 0 bases at V and 2 bases at J, with 6 bases between the two ends. Germline V lookup: CDR1 SGDLS, CDR2 YYNGEE. This CDR3 region has 14 residues. The CDR3 is CASSVAGGNQPQHF. CDR3 sequence (DNA): TGTGCCAGCAGCGTAGCTGGGGGCAATCAGCCCCAGCATTTT.

The chain recombines TRBV4-1 with TRBJ2-3; 8 positions match TRBD2. This CDR3 has 15 amino acids. In germline, CDR1 is MGHRA, CDR2 YSYEKL. The V and J ends lost 8 bases and 2 bases, in that order; junction bases with no gene match: 9. This chain's CDR3 is CASRGGARATDTQYF. DNA for the CDR3: TGCGCCAGCCGGGGGGGGGCGAGGGCCACAGATACGCAGTATTTT.

The chain carries TRBV27 and TRBJ2-3, with D unclear. Trimming cost V 0 bases and J 4 bases, with 11 bases left between them. The germline V gene encodes CDR1 MNHEY and CDR2 SMNVEV (reference sequence). The CDR3 has 15 residues. The DNA of the CDR3 is TGTGCCAGCAGTTTATCCCCGACCCTCGCAGATACGCAGTATTTT. Its protein is CASSLSPTLADTQYF.

This clone came up once. The chain recombines TRBV6-6 with TRBJ1-1; perhaps TRBD1 as D (6 bases). The CDR3 extends over 14 amino acids. Looked up from germline, CDR1 is MNHNY and CDR2 is SVGAGI (reference sequence). Trimming stripped 6 bases from V and 4 bases from J, with 15 bases between. CDR3 amino acids: CASRITEGGTEAFF. Here the CDR3 DNA reads TGTGCCAGCAGGATAACTGAGGGGGGCACTGAAGCTTTCTTT.

The chain joins TRBV9 to TRBJ2-5; maybe TRBD2 (6 bases). Germline V gene sequence: CDR1 SGDLS, CDR2 YYNGEE. CDR3 size: 14 residues. The V gene lost 3 bases and the J gene lost 4 bases, with 13 bases spanning the gap. CDR3 protein: CASSDTGGTETQYF. CDR3 DNA sequence: TGTGCCAGCAGCGACACAGGAGGGACAGAGACCCAGTACTTC.

A single count supports this clone. The CDR3 DNA sequence: TGCAGCGTTGGGGCCGACTACTATGGCTACACCTTC. It encodes CSVGADYYGYTF. This chain uses TRBV29-1 with TRBJ1-2; D not resolved. CDR1 SQVTM and CDR2 ANQGSEA come from the germline V gene. This CDR3 comprises 12 residues. V dropped 4 bases and J dropped 3 bases, with 9 bases sitting between them.

The V and J genes are TRBV5-6 and TRBJ2-7; no definite D call. Germline CDR1 is SGHDT and CDR2 is YYEEEE. Between the trimmed V and J ends, which lost 2 bases and 2 bases, there was a span of 14 bases. The CDR3 sequence is 15 residues long. The CDR3 sequence: CASSFGTSPTYEQYF. The CDR3 DNA follows: TGTGCCAGCAGCTTTGGTACATCGCCTACCTACGAGCAGTACTTC. The full variable domain, completed using reference TRBV5-6 and TRBJ2-7, is DAGVTQSPTHLIKTRGQQVTLRCSPKSGHDTVSWYQQALGQGPQFIFQYYEEEERQRGNFPDRFSGHQFPNYSSELNVNALLLGDSALYLCASSFGTSPTYEQYFGPGTRLTVT.

The rearrangement uses TRBV21-1 and TRBJ1-1; TRBD1, as called in the table, went unchecked against the DNA. TRBV21-1 is described as a pseudogene. This CDR3 contains 15 residues. The CDR3 DNA is TGTGCCAGCAGTAACCGCATAACAATTCGCACTGAAGCTTTCTTT. It encodes CASSNRITIRTEAFF.

The chain employs TRBV25-1 and TRBJ2-1; TRBD2 matches 13 bases. Germline values: CDR1 MGHDK, CDR2 SYGVNS. J gave up 7 bases and V 6 bases, and 9 bases lay outside the gene matches. This CDR3 spans 16 amino acids. CDR3 amino acids: CASSAPGLAGQNEQFF. CDR3 nucleotides: TGTGCCAGCAGCGCTCCGGGACTAGCGGGACAAAATGAGCAGTTCTTC.